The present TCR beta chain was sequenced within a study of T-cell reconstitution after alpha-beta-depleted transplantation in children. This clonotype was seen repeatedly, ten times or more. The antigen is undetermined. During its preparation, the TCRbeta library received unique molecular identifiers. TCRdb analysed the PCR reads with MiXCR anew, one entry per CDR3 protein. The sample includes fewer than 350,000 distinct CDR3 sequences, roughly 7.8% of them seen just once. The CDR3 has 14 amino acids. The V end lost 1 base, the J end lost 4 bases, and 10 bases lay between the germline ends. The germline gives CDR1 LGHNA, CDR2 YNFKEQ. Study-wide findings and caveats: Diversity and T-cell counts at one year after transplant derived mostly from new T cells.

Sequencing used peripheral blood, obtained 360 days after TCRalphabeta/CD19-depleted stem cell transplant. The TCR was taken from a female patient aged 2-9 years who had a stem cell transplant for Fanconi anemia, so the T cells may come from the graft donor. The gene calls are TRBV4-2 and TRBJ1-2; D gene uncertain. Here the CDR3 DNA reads TGTGCCAGCAGCCAAGGGAACAGCGCCTATGGCTACACCTTC. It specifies CASSQGNSAYGYTF.